This T cell receptor beta chain originates from a study of T-cell reconstitution after alpha-beta-depleted transplantation in children. CDR3 size: 15 residues. Germline CDR1 and CDR2: MNHEY and SMNVEV (reference sequence). The junction had 9 bases not matched to a gene; V was cut back by 5 bases and J by 7 bases. In regard to this clonotype: It is likely a read error, because the conserved phenylalanine at the end of the CDR3 is missing.

This sample's TCRbeta library carried unique molecular identifier barcodes. TCRdb reanalysed the PCR reads using MiXCR and keeps one entry per CDR3 protein. The sample shows 450,000 to 500,000 distinct CDR3 sequences, roughly an eighth of them seen only once. J is TRBJ1-4 and V is TRBV27, with 8 positions matching TRBD1. The source of this sequence is a human donor who donated a stem cell graft to a child with combined immunodeficiency. Sample: PBMCs from the stem cell graft donor, taken from the stem cell graft. CDR3 nucleotides: TGTGCCAGCAGTCCCTCTACAGGGGGTCGTGAAAAACTGTTTTCT. It is translated as CASSPSTGGREKLFS.